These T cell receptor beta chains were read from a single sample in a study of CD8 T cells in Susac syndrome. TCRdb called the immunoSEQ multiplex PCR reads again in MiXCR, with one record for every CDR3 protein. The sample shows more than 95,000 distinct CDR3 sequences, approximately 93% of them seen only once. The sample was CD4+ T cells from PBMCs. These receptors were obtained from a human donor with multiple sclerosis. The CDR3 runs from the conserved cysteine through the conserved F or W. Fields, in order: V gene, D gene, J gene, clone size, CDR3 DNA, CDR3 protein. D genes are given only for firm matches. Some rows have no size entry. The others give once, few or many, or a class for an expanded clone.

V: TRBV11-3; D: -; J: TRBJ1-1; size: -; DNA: TGTGCCAGCAGCTTCGGAGCAGGGGAGAGCACTGAAGCTTTCTTT; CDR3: CASSFGAGESTEAFF
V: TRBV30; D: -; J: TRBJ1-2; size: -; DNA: TGTGCCTGGAGTGGCCGGGACAATGATGGCTACACCTTC; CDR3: CAWSGRDNDGYTF
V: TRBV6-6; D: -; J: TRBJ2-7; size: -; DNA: TGTGCCAGCAGTTCCCGCACCGTTTCCTACGAGCAGTACTTC; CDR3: CASSSRTVSYEQYF
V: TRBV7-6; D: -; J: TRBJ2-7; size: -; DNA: TGTGCCAGCAGCTTAGCGGTGGGGGGCGCCGAGCAGTACTTC; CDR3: CASSLAVGGAEQYF
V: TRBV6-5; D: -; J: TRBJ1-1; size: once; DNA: TGTGCCAGCAAAGGCACTGAAGCTTTCTTT; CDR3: CASKGTEAFF
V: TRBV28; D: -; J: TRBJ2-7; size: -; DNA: TGTGCCAGCTCACCAGGGCAGTCCTACGAGCAGTACTTC; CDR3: CASSPGQSYEQYF
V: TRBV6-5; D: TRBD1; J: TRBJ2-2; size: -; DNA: TGTGCCAGCAGTCGGACAGGACCGAACACCGGGGAGCTGTTTTTT; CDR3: CASSRTGPNTGELFF
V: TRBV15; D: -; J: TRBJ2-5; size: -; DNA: TGTGCCACCAGCAGAGTCCAAGGGACTTCGGAGACCCAGTACTTC; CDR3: CATSRVQGTSETQYF
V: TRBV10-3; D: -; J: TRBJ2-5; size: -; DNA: TGTGCCATCAGCGTCGGGGGGCCCAGAGAGACCCAGTACTTC; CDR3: CAISVGGPRETQYF
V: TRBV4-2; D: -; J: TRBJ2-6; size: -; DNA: TGTGCCAGCAGCCAAGACCACAGGTACCCCTCTGGGGCCAACGTCCTGACTTTC; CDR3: CASSQDHRYPSGANVLTF
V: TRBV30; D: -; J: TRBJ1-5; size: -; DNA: TGTGCCTGGGGGGTCTCTAGCAATCAGCCCCAGCATTTT; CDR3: CAWGVSSNQPQHF
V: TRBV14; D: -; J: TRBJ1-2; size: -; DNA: TGTGCCAGCAGCCAAGATTCTGACTATGGCTACACCTTC; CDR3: CASSQDSDYGYTF
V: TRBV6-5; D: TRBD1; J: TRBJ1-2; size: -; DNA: TGTGCCAGCAGTCCTGGACAGGTCCCTCGGGGCTACACCTTC; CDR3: CASSPGQVPRGYTF
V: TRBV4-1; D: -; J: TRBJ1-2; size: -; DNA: TGCGCCAGCAGCCAAGGGGCAGGGGTCCGGGGCGGCTACACCTTC; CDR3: CASSQGAGVRGGYTF
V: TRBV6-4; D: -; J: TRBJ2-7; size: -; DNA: TGTGCCAGCGTCGGGCTCCAAACCTACGAGCAGTACTTC; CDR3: CASVGLQTYEQYF
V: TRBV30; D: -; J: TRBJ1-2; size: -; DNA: TGTGCCTGGAGTGGTGTGGGAAACTATGGCTACACCTTC; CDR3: CAWSGVGNYGYTF
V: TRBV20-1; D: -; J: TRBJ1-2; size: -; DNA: TGCAGTGCTAGTTGGCAGGAGGGCTACACCTTC; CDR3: CSASWQEGYTF
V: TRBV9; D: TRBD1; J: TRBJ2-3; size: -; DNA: TGTGCCAGCAGCGGACAGGGACGGGATACGCAGTATTTT; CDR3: CASSGQGRDTQYF
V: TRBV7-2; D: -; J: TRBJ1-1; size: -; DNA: TGTGCCAGCAGCTTAGCTGTCAGGACTGGGCTTGAAGCTTTCTTT; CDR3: CASSLAVRTGLEAFF
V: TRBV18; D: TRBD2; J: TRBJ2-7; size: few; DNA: TGTGCCAGCTCACCAAGCGGGGTGGAGCAGTACTTC; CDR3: CASSPSGVEQYF
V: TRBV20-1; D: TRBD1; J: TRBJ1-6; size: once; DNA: TGCAGTGCTAACCTATTGGGACAGCCAGGGAATTCACCCCTCCACTTT; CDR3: CSANLLGQPGNSPLHF
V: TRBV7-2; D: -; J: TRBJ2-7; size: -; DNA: TGTGCCAGCAGCTTAGGCTCGGGGGCCCAATACGAGCAGTACTTC; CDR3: CASSLGSGAQYEQYF
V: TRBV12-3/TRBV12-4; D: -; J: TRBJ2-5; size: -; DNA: TGTGCCAGCCGTGGACAGAAAGAGACCCAGTACTTC; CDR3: CASRGQKETQYF
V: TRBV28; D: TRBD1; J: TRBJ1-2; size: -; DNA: TGTGCCAGCAGTTTGGACAGGGGCCCGATGGGGTATGGCTACACCTTC; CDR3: CASSLDRGPMGYGYTF
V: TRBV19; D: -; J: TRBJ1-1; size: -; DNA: TGTGCCAGTACCCTCTGGCAGGGGATTGAAGCTTTCTTT; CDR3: CASTLWQGIEAFF
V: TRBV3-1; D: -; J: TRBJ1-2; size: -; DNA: TGTGCCAGCAGCCAAGATACAGGCTCCGACTATGGCTACACCTTC; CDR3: CASSQDTGSDYGYTF
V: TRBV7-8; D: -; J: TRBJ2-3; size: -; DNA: TGTGCCAGCACCCGGTCCCCCATGGATACGCAGTATTTT; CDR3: CASTRSPMDTQYF
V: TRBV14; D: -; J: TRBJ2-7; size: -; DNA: TGTGCCAGCAGCCGGGTGGGCCTCTCCTACGAGCAGTACTTC; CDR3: CASSRVGLSYEQYF
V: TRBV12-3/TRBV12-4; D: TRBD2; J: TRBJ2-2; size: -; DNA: TGTGCCAGCAGCCAGAGCGGGACTAGTCTTGTCGGGGAGCTGTTTTTT; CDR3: CASSQSGTSLVGELFF
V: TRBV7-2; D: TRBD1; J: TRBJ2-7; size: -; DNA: TGTGCCAGCAGCACAGACAGGGGGGACTCCTACGAGCAGTACTTC; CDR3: CASSTDRGDSYEQYF
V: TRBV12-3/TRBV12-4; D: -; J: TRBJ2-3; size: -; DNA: TGTGCCAGCAGTTTATACGAGACGCAGTATTTT; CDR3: CASSLYETQYF
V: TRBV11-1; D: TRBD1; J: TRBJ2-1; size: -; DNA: TGTGCCAGCATGGCGATAAGGACAGGGGGTTACAATGAGCAGTTCTTC; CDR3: CASMAIRTGGYNEQFF
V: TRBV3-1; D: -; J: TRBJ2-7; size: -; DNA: TGTGCCAGCAGCCAACTCACGACAGGTGCAAGCTCCTACGAGCAGTACTTC; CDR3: CASSQLTTGASSYEQYF
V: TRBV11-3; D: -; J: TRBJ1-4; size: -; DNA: TGTGCCAGCAGCCCTCCGGGGGACTCTGAAAAACTGTTTTTT; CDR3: CASSPPGDSEKLFF
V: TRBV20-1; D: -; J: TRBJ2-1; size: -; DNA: TGCAGTGCTCCCTTGGGGGGCCACAATGAGCAGTTCTTC; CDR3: CSAPLGGHNEQFF
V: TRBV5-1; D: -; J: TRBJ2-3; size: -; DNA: TGCGCCAGCAGCTTGGGGACTCTGGGCACAGATACGCAGTATTTT; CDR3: CASSLGTLGTDTQYF